Listed below are T cell receptor beta chains from one sample, sequenced in a study of blood T cells in healthy people across ages. TCRdb analysed the 5' RACE reads with MiXCR anew, one entry per CDR3 protein. This table has some 640,000 distinct CDR3 sequences, 45% to 50% appearing once. Material for sequencing was blood. The receptor set was obtained from a woman between 55 and 75 years old in good health. Both conserved end residues are part of each CDR3. D genes are given only for firm matches. Clone size appears in some rows only: once, few, many, or a class for an expanded clone.

clone_size,cdr3_length,v_call,d_call,j_call,cdr3_aa,cdr3_nt
-,14,TRBV2,-,TRBJ2-7,CASSEGRSSYEQYF,TGTGCCAGCAGTGAAGGCAGGAGCTCCTACGAGCAGTACTTC
-,15,TRBV12-3/TRBV12-4,TRBD1,TRBJ2-5,CASSYHQGAGETQYF,TGTGCCAGCAGCTATCATCAGGGGGCAGGCGAGACCCAGTACTTC
-,15,TRBV6-5,TRBD1,TRBJ2-1,CASSRVGTVKETQFF,TGTGCCAGCAGTCGAGTTGGGACAGTCAAAGAGACCCAGTTCTTC
-,16,TRBV10-3,TRBD1,TRBJ1-2,CAISPSGQATNYGYTF,TGTGCCATCAGTCCATCCGGACAGGCCACTAACTATGGCTACACCTTC
-,15,TRBV7-7,TRBD2,TRBJ2-1,CASSLELAGAREQFF,TGTGCTAGCAGCTTAGAACTAGCGGGAGCCCGAGAGCAGTTCTTC
-,11,TRBV29-1,-,TRBJ1-2,CSVSIGGGYTF,TGCAGCGTTAGTATAGGGGGTGGCTACACCTTC
-,15,TRBV11-1,-,TRBJ2-3,CASSLRQPFGDTQYF,TGTGCCAGCAGCTTAAGACAGCCCTTTGGGGATACGCAGTATTTT
-,14,TRBV6-6,-,TRBJ2-1,CASSYPTEDNEQFF,TGTGCCAGCAGTTACCCGACAGAGGACAATGAGCAGTTCTTC
few,13,TRBV7-2,-,TRBJ2-7,CASSLSSNYEQYF,TGTGCCAGCAGCTTAAGTTCCAACTACGAGCAGTACTTC
few,15,TRBV6-5,TRBD1,TRBJ2-7,CASSYSNRGNYEQYF,TGTGCCAGCAGTTACTCGAACAGGGGCAACTACGAGCAGTACTTC
-,16,TRBV6-4,-,TRBJ2-1,CASSLTGTLPYNEQFF,TGTGCCAGCAGCCTTACCGGGACTCTACCGTACAATGAGCAGTTCTTC
once,15,TRBV5-6,-,TRBJ2-7,CAGSPVGGASYEQYF,TGTGCCGGCAGCCCCGTTGGAGGGGCCTCCTACGAGCAGTACTTC
-,12,TRBV28,TRBD2,TRBJ2-2,CAHGGYTGELFF,TGTGCCCACGGGGGGTACACCGGGGAGCTGTTTTTT
-,16,TRBV18,-,TRBJ2-2,CASSPYGTRNTGELFF,TGTGCCAGCTCACCATATGGTACCCGAAACACCGGGGAGCTGTTTTTT
few,16,TRBV2,-,TRBJ1-6,CASSEQPSSYNSPLHF,TGTGCCAGCAGTGAACAGCCTAGCTCCTATAATTCACCCCTCCACTTT
few,18,TRBV21-1,-,TRBJ2-7,CASSLIRGSGALSYEQYF,TGTGCCAGCAGTCTTATCCGCGGTAGCGGGGCCCTCTCCTACGAGCAGTACTTC
-,15,TRBV4-2,TRBD2,TRBJ2-1,CASSQERAGGLEQFF,TGTGCCAGCAGCCAAGAACGAGCGGGAGGGTTGGAGCAGTTCTTC
few,12,TRBV6-5,-,TRBJ2-4,CASNVLKNIQYF,TGTGCCAGCAACGTTCTTAAAAACATTCAGTACTTC
few,13,TRBV20-1,TRBD2,TRBJ2-7,CSARGGSGHEQYF,TGCAGTGCTAGGGGAGGGTCCGGGCACGAGCAGTACTTC
-,14,TRBV9,TRBD1,TRBJ2-5,CASSVPGGQETQYF,TGTGCCAGCAGCGTACCAGGGGGCCAAGAGACCCAGTACTTC
few,15,TRBV20-1,-,TRBJ2-1,CSATSGRQGINEQFF,TGCAGTGCCACCAGCGGTCGGCAGGGGATCAATGAGCAGTTCTTC
-,18,TRBV20-1,-,TRBJ1-2,CSAASPGFTPTHNYGYTF,TGCAGTGCTGCATCCCCCGGATTCACCCCGACCCATAACTATGGCTACACCTTC
few,17,TRBV7-2,-,TRBJ2-5,CASSLAPGTGTQETQYF,TGTGCCAGCAGCTTAGCTCCTGGTACAGGGACCCAAGAGACCCAGTACTTC
-,15,TRBV27,-,TRBJ1-1,CASSTRGRVKAEAFF,TGTGCCAGCAGCACCCGGGGGCGGGTAAAAGCTGAAGCTTTCTTT
-,13,TRBV4-3,-,TRBJ2-3,CASSKRPEDTQYF,TGCGCCAGCAGCAAAAGACCGGAGGATACGCAGTATTTT
-,16,TRBV20-1,TRBD2,TRBJ2-1,CSARDGRTSSYNEQFF,TGCAGTGCTAGAGATGGCCGGACTAGCTCCTACAATGAGCAGTTCTTC
-,16,TRBV29-1,TRBD2,TRBJ2-5,CSARPSGAEGGETQYF,TGCAGCGCAAGGCCTAGCGGAGCGGAGGGCGGAGAGACCCAGTACTTC
-,15,TRBV18,-,TRBJ1-4,CASSPPGLTGEKLFF,TGTGCCAGCTCACCCCCGGGACTGACGGGGGAAAAACTGTTTTTT
few,14,TRBV6-2/TRBV6-3,TRBD2,TRBJ2-5,CASKIIAGGETQYF,TGTGCCAGCAAAATCATAGCGGGAGGAGAGACCCAGTACTTC
few,14,TRBV7-2,-,TRBJ2-3,CASSPRAQGNTQYF,TGTGCCAGCAGTCCCCGGGCTCAGGGAAATACGCAGTATTTT
-,19,TRBV12-3/TRBV12-4,-,TRBJ2-1,CASSLGTQGGYYNRNEQFF,TGTGCCAGCAGTTTAGGGACTCAGGGGGGATACTACAATCGCAATGAGCAGTTCTTC
few,16,TRBV20-1,TRBD2,TRBJ2-1,CSARALGASGYNEQFF,TGCAGTGCTAGAGCCCTTGGGGCTAGCGGTTACAATGAGCAGTTCTTC
-,15,TRBV4-3,TRBD2,TRBJ2-7,CASSQDVGGSLARYF,TGCGCCAGCAGCCAAGATGTCGGCGGGAGCCTCGCGCGGTACTTC
-,15,TRBV4-3,-,TRBJ1-4,CASSQTLRNNEKLFF,TGCGCCAGCAGCCAGACTTTAAGAAACAATGAAAAACTGTTTTTT
once,15,TRBV18,TRBD2,TRBJ2-1,CASSAGTSDVNEQFF,TGTGCCAGCTCAGCCGGGACTAGCGACGTCAATGAGCAGTTCTTC
-,16,TRBV2,-,TRBJ2-5,CASTKGQGSRQETQYF,TGTGCCAGCACGAAGGGACAAGGAAGCAGACAAGAGACCCAGTACTTC
many,13,TRBV5-1,-,TRBJ2-3,CASADGGTDTQYF,TGCGCCAGCGCTGATGGGGGCACAGATACGCAGTATTTT
-,15,TRBV7-3,-,TRBJ2-1,CASNLGTRGLNEQFF,TGTGCCAGCAACCTAGGGACTAGGGGGCTCAATGAGCAGTTCTTC
-,15,TRBV20-1,-,TRBJ2-7,CSAREGHGSSYEQYF,TGCAGTGCTAGAGAAGGACACGGGAGCTCCTACGAGCAGTACTTC
-,18,TRBV6-1,TRBD2,TRBJ2-2,CASSDQTRAGMNTGELFF,TGTGCCAGCAGCGATCAGACCCGAGCGGGGATGAACACCGGGGAGCTGTTTTTT
-,14,TRBV7-2,TRBD1,TRBJ1-6,CASSHGTASSPLHF,TGTGCCAGCAGCCACGGGACAGCATCTTCACCCCTCCACTTT
-,15,TRBV7-8,-,TRBJ2-1,CASSLAPLQGNEQFF,TGTGCCAGCAGCTTAGCCCCACTACAGGGCAATGAGCAGTTCTTC
once,16,TRBV7-9,-,TRBJ2-7,CASSLRLSSSYNEQYF,TGTGCCAGCAGCTTGAGGTTATCGAGCTCCTACAATGAGCAGTACTTC
-,15,TRBV7-2,-,TRBJ2-7,CASSLGRGDGFEQYF,TGTGCCAGCAGCTTAGGGAGGGGGGACGGGTTCGAGCAGTACTTC
-,16,TRBV7-9,TRBD2,TRBJ2-7,CASSLGTSGLGYEQYF,TGTGCCAGCAGCTTAGGGACTAGCGGGCTCGGCTACGAGCAGTACTTC
-,15,TRBV28,TRBD2,TRBJ2-7,CASSLFGLAGDEQYF,TGTGCCAGCAGTCTCTTCGGACTAGCGGGTGACGAGCAGTACTTC
-,19,TRBV21-1,-,TRBJ1-5,CATQQRGHRIRRSNQPQHF,TGTGCCACCCAGCAGCGAGGACACCGGATCCGGCGCAGCAATCAGCCCCAGCATTTT
few,14,TRBV20-1,TRBD2,TRBJ2-3,CSAAGGPRTDTQYF,TGCAGTGCCGCGGGAGGGCCAAGGACAGATACGCAGTATTTT
many,15,TRBV4-3,-,TRBJ2-7,CASSQEPGRGHEQYF,TGCGCCAGCAGCCAAGAACCGGGAAGGGGACACGAGCAGTACTTC
few,16,TRBV4-3,-,TRBJ1-1,CASSQVPWGSNTEAFF,TGCGCCAGCAGCCAAGTCCCCTGGGGCAGTAACACTGAAGCTTTCTTT
few,16,TRBV9,-,TRBJ2-7,CASSVDEAGSGNEQYF,TGTGCCAGCAGCGTAGATGAGGCGGGAAGTGGGAATGAGCAGTACTTC
-,15,TRBV20-1,TRBD1,TRBJ2-3,CSASTGFVHTDTQYF,TGCAGTGCTTCGACAGGGTTTGTGCACACAGATACGCAGTATTTT
-,15,TRBV20-1,TRBD2,TRBJ2-1,CSAREGGLAETEQFF,TGCAGTGCTAGGGAGGGGGGACTAGCGGAGACCGAGCAGTTCTTC
once,14,TRBV6-2/TRBV6-3,TRBD1,TRBJ2-5,CASSLDRVLETQYF,TGTGCCAGCAGCCTCGACAGGGTTTTGGAGACCCAGTACTTC
few,14,TRBV20-1,-,TRBJ1-1,CSARVGGPNTEAFF,TGCAGTGCTAGAGTCGGGGGCCCGAACACTGAAGCTTTCTTT